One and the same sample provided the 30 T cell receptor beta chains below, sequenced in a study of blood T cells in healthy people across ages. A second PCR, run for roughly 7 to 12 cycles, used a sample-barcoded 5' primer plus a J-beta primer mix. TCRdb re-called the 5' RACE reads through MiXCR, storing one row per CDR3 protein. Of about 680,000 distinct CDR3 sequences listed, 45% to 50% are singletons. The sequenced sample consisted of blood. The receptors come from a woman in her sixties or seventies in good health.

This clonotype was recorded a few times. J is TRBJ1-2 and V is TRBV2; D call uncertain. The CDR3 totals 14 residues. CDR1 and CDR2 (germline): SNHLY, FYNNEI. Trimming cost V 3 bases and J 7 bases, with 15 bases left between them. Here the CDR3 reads CASSEASVLSGYTF. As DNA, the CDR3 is TGTGCCAGCAGTGAGGCCAGCGTTCTCTCTGGCTACACCTTC. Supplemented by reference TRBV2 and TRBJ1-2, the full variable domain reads EPEVTQTPSHQVTQMGQEVILRCVPISNHLYFYWYRQILGQKVEFLVSFYNNEISEKSEIFDDQFSVERPDGSNFTLKIRSTKLEDSAMYFCASSEASVLSGYTFGSGTRLTVV.

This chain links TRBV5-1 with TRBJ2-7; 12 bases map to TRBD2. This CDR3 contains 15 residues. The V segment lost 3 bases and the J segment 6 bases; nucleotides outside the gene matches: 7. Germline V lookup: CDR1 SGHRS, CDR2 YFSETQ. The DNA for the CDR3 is TGCGCCAGCAGCTCTTCTAGCGGGAGGGCGCGCGAGCAGTACTTC. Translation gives CASSSSSGRAREQYF.

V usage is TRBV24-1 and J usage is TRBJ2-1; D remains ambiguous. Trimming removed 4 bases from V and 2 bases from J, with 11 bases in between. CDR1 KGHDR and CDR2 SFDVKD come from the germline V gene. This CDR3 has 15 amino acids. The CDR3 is CATSETGSAYNEQFF. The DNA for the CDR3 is TGTGCCACCAGTGAAACCGGGTCCGCCTACAATGAGCAGTTCTTC.

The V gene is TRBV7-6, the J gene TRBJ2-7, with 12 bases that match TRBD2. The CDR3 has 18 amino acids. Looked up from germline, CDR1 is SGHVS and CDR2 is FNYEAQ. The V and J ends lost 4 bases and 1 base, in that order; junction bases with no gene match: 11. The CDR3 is CASSSGLETSGSSYEQYF. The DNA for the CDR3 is TGTGCCAGCAGCTCCGGACTTGAGACTAGCGGGAGTTCCTACGAGCAGTACTTC.

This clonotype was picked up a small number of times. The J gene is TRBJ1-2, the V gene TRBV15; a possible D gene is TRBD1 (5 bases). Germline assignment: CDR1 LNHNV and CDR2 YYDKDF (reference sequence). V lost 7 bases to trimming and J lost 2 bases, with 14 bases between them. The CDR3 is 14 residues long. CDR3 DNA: TGTGCCACCAACCAAAACACAGGAAACTATGGCTACACCTTC. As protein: CATNQNTGNYGYTF.

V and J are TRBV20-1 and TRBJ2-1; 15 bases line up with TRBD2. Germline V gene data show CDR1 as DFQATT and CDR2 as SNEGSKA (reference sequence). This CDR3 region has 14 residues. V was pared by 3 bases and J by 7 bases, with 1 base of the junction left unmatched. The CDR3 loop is CSARGTSGRNEQFF. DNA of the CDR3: TGCAGTGCTAGGGGGACTAGCGGGAGGAATGAGCAGTTCTTC.

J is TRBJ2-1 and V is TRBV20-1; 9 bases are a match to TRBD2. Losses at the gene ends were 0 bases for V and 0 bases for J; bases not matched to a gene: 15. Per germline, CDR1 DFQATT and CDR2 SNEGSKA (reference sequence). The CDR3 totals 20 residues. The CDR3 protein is CSARDTRFAGGPSSYNEQFF. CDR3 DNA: TGCAGTGCTAGAGATACTCGGTTTGCGGGAGGGCCCAGCTCCTACAATGAGCAGTTCTTC.

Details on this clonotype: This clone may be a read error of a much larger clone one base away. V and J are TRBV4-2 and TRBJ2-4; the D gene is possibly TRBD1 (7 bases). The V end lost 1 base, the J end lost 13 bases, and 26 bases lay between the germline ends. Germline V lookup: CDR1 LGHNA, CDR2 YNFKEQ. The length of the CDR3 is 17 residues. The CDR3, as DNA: TGTGCCAGCAGCCAAGGTGGGGGGACAGTATGTCCTTTTGAGCAGTACTTC. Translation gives CASSQGGGTVCPFEQYF.

CDR3: CASSSGPLGGELFF. For the CDR3, the DNA is TGTGCCAGCAGCTCCGGGCCCCTCGGCGGGGAGCTGTTTTTT. V is TRBV7-9 and J is TRBJ2-2, with no clear D. Germline lookup yields CDR1 SEHNR and CDR2 FQNEAQ (reference sequence). V dropped 4 bases and J dropped 7 bases, with 13 bases sitting between them. The CDR3 contains 14 residues.

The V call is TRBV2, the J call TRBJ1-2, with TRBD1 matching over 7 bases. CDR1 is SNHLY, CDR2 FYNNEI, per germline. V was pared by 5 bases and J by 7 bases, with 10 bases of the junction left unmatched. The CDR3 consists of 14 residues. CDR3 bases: TGTGCCAGCAGTCCAGGACAGGTACCCCGTGGCTACACCTTC. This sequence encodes CASSPGQVPRGYTF. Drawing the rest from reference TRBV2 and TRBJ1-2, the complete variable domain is EPEVTQTPSHQVTQMGQEVILRCVPISNHLYFYWYRQILGQKVEFLVSFYNNEISEKSEIFDDQFSVERPDGSNFTLKIRSTKLEDSAMYFCASSPGQVPRGYTFGSGTRLTVV.

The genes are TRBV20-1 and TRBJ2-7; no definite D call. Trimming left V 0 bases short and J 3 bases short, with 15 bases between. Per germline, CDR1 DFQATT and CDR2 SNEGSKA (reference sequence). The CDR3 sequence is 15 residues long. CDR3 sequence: CSARDPSSLGYEQYF. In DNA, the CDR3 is TGCAGTGCTAGAGATCCCAGCTCATTAGGCTACGAGCAGTACTTC.

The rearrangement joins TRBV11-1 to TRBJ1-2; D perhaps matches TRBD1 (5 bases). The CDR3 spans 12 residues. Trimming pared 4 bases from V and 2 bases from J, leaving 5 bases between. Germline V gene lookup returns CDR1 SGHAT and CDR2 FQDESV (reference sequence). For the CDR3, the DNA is TGTGCCAGCAGCTGGGGCAACTATGGCTACACCTTC. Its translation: CASSWGNYGYTF. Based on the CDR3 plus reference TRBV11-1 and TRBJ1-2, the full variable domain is EAEVAQSPRYKITEKSQAVAFWCDPISGHATLYWYRQILGQGPELLVQFQDESVVDDSQLPKDRFSAERLKGVDSTLKIQPAELGDSAMYLCASSWGNYGYTFGSGTRLTVV.

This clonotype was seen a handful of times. The CDR3 loop is CASSNSNEQFF. Here the CDR3 DNA reads TGTGCCAGCAGTAACAGCAATGAGCAGTTCTTC. The V and J genes are TRBV2 and TRBJ2-1; D is ambiguous. This CDR3 comprises 11 residues. Deletions cut 5 bases from V and 6 bases from J, with 5 bases between. The V gene's germline CDR1 is SNHLY and CDR2 FYNNEI.

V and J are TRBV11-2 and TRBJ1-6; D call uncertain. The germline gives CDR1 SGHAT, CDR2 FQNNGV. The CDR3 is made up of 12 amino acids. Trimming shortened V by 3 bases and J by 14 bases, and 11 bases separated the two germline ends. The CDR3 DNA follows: TGTGCCAGCAGCTTGGGCTGGTCGACCCTCCACTTT. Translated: CASSLGWSTLHF.

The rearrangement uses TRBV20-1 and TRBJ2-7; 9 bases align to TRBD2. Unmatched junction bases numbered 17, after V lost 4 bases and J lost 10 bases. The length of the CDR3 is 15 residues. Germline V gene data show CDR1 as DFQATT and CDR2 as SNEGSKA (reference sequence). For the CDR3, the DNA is TGCAGTGCTACTAAGCCGGGACTAGCAGGAAATATTCAGTACTTC. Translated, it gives CSATKPGLAGNIQYF.

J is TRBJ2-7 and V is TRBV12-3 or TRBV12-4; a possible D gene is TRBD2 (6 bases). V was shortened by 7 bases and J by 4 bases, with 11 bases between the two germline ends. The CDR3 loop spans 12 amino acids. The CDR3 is CASKTGTYEQYF. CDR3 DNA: TGTGCCAGCAAAACCGGGACTTACGAGCAGTACTTC.

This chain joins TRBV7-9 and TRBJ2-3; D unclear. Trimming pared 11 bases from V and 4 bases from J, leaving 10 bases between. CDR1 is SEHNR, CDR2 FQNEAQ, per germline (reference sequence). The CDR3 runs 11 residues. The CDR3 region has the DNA TGTGCCGGGCCCAGTTCAGATACGCAGTATTTT. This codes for CAGPSSDTQYF.

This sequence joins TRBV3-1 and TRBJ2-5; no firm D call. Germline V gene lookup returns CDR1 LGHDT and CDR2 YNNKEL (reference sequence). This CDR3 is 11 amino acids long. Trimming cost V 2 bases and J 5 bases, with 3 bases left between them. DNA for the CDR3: TGTGCCAGCAGCCAAATGGAGACCCAGTACTTC. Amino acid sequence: CASSQMETQYF.

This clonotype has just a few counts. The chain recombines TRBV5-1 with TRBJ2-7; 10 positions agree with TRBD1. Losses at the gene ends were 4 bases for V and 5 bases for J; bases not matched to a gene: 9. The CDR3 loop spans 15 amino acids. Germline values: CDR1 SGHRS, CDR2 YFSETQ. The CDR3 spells CASSIQRQGADEQYF. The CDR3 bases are TGCGCCAGCAGCATTCAACGACAGGGGGCGGACGAGCAGTACTTC.

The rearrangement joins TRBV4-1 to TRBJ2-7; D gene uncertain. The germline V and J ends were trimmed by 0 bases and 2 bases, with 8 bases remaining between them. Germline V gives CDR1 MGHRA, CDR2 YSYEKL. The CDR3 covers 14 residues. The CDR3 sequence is CASSQDDRAYEQYF. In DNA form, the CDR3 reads TGCGCCAGCAGCCAAGATGACCGAGCCTACGAGCAGTACTTC.

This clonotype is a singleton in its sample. Written as DNA, the CDR3 is TGTGCCAGCAGCTTGGGGACCGGGACTAGCGGGAATGAGCAGTTCTTC. This encodes CASSLGTGTSGNEQFF. The chain recombines TRBV13 with TRBJ2-1; 12 bases map to TRBD2. This CDR3 comprises 16 residues. With V trimmed by 3 bases and J by 7 bases, 7 bases remained unmatched. Germline CDR1 reads PRHDT; CDR2 reads FYEKMQ (reference sequence).

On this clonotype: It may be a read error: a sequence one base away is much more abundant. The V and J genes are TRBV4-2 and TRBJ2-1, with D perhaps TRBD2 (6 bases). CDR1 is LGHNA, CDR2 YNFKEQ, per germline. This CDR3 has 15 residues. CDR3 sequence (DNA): TGTGCCAGCAGCCAAGAAGCGGGTTCCTACGATGAGCAGTTCTTC. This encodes CASSQEAGSYDEQFF.

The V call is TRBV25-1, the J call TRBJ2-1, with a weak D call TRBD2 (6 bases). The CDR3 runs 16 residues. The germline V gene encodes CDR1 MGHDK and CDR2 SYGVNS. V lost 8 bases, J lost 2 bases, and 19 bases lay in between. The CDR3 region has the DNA TGTGCCAGCGTCCGTCGGCTAGCGCCAACCTACAATGAGCAGTTCTTC. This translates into CASVRRLAPTYNEQFF.

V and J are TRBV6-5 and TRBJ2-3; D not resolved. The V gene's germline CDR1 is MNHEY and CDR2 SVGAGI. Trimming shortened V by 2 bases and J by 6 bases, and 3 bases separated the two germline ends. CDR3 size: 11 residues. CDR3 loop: CASSYVDTQYF. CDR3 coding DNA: TGTGCCAGCAGTTACGTGGATACGCAGTATTTT.

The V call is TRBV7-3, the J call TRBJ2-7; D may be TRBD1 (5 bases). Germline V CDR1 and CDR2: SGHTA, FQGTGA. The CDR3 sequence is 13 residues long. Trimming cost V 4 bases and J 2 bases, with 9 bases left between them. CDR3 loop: CASSSTTAYEQYF. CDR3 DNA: TGTGCCAGCAGCTCCACGACAGCCTACGAGCAGTACTTC.

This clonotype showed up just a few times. The CDR3 is CSVSGTAYGYTF. As DNA, the CDR3 is TGCAGCGTGTCAGGTACAGCTTATGGCTACACCTTC. The V gene is TRBV29-1, the J gene TRBJ1-2; D unclear. The germline V gene has CDR1 SQVTM and CDR2 ANQGSEA. CDR3 length: 12 amino acids. V shed 6 bases and J shed 5 bases, with 13 bases lying between them.

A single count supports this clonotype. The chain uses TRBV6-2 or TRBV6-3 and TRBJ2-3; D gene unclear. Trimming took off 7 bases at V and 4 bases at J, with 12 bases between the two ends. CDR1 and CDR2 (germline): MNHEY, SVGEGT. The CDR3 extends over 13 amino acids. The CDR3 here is CASIPSLADTQYF. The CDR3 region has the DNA TGTGCCAGCATCCCCTCACTCGCAGATACGCAGTATTTT.

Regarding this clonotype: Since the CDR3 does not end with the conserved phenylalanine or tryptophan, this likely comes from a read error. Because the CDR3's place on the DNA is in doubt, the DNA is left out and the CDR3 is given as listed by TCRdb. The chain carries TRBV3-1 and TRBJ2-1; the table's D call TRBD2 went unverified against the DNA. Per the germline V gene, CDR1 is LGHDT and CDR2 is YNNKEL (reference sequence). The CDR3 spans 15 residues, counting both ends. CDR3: CASSQVTTRREGVFI.

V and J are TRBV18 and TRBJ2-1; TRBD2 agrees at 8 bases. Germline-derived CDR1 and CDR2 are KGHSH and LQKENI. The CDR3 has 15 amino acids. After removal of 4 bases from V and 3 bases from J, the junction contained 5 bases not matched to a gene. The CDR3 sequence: CASSQSGLDYNEQFF. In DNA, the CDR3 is TGTGCCAGCTCACAATCGGGACTAGACTACAATGAGCAGTTCTTC.

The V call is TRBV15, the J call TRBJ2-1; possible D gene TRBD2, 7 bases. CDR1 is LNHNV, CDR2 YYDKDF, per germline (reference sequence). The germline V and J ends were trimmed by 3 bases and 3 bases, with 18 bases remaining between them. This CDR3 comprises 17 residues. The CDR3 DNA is TGTGCCACCAGCAGCCCAGGGGAGCGGGATGTCTACAATGAGCAGTTCTTC. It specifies CATSSPGERDVYNEQFF.